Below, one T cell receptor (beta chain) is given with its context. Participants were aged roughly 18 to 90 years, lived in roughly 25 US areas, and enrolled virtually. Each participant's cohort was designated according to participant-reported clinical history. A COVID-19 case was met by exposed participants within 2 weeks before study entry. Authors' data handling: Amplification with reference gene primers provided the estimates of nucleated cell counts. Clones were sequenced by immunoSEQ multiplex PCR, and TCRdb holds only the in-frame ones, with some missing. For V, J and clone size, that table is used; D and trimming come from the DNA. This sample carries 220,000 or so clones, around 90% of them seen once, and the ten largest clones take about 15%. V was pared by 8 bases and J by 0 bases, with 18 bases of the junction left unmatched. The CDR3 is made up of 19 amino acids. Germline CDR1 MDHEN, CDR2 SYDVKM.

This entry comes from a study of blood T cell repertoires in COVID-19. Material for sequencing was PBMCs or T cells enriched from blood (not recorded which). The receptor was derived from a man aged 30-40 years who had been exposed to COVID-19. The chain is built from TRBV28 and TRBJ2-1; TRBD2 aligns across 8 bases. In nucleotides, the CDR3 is TGTGCCAGCCATTCCCAATCTCGGGCGGGGGGAAGCTCCTACAATGAGCAGTTCTTC. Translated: CASHSQSRAGGSSYNEQFF.